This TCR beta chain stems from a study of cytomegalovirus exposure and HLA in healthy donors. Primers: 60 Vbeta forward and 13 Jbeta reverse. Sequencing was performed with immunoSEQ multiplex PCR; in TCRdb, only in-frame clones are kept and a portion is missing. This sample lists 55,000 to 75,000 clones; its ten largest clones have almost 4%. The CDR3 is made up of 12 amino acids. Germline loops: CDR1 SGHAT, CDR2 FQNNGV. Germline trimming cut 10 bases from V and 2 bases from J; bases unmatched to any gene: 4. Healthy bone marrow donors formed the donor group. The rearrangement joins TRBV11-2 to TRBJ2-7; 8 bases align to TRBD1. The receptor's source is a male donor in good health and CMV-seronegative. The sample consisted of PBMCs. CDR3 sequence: CATGQGTYEQYF. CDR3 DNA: TGTGCCACCGGACAGGGTACCTACGAGCAGTACTTC.